The 21 T cell receptor beta chains listed next were all sequenced from one sample in a study of blood T cell repertoires in COVID-19. Data came from immunoSEQ multiplex PCR; TCRdb stores just in-frame clones and leaves some out. The data contain hundreds of thousands of clones, 75% to 90% of them singletons. Source material: PBMCs or T cells enriched from blood (not recorded which). Receptor source: a man aged 30 to 45 who had recovered from COVID-19.

The gene calls are TRBV7-2 and TRBJ2-1; 7 bases agree with TRBD1. V was pared by 2 bases and J by 4 bases, with 5 bases of the junction left unmatched. CDR1 is SGHTA, CDR2 FQGNSA, per germline. This CDR3 spans 15 amino acids. CDR3 nucleotides: TGTGCCAGCAGCTTAAGAGGGGGCGAGTACAATGAGCAGTTCTTC. It translates to CASSLRGGEYNEQFF.

The chain joins TRBV19 to TRBJ2-1, with 8 bases that match TRBD2. The ends lost 3 bases at V and 7 bases at J; junction bases unmatched: 8. CDR3 length: 15 residues. Germline CDR1 is LNHDA and CDR2 is SQIVND (reference sequence). The CDR3, as DNA: TGTGCCAGTAGTATCTTGGCGGGAGGTTTAAATGAGCAGTTCTTC. Translation: CASSILAGGLNEQFF.

The chain joins TRBV10-1 to TRBJ2-7; D perhaps matches TRBD2 (6 bases). Germline V CDR1 and CDR2: WNHNN, SYGVQD (reference sequence). There are 15 residues in the CDR3. V was trimmed by 0 bases and J by 5 bases, leaving 14 bases between them. The CDR3 spells CASSESGGRVDEQYF. For the CDR3, the DNA is TGCGCCAGCAGTGAGTCGGGGGGAAGGGTTGACGAGCAGTACTTC.

The chain is built from TRBV11-3 and TRBJ2-3, with D hard to call. Germline values: CDR1 SGHNT, CDR2 YENEEA. V dropped 4 bases and J dropped 4 bases, with 9 bases sitting between them. This CDR3 is 13 amino acids long. The CDR3 sequence is CASSSRISDTQYF. DNA of the CDR3: TGTGCCAGCAGCTCGAGGATTTCAGATACGCAGTATTTT.

The chain links TRBV12-3 or TRBV12-4 to TRBJ2-1, with D possibly matching TRBD2 (6 bases). CDR3 length: 12 residues. Trimming removed 6 bases from V and 9 bases from J, with 12 bases in between. Here the CDR3 reads CASRRDFFEQFF. The CDR3 DNA reads as TGTGCCAGCAGACGGGACTTCTTTGAGCAGTTCTTC.

The rearrangement uses TRBV19 and TRBJ2-2, with D perhaps matching TRBD1 (5 bases). V lost 7 bases, J lost 1 base, and 16 bases lay in between. Germline loops: CDR1 LNHDA, CDR2 SQIVND (reference sequence). The CDR3 loop spans 16 amino acids. This CDR3 is CASKGLLTGNTGELFF. In DNA form, the CDR3 reads TGTGCCAGTAAAGGGTTGTTAACAGGGAACACCGGGGAGCTGTTTTTT.

Only a few counts were recorded for this clone. This chain links TRBV6-5 with TRBJ2-2; the match to TRBD1 covers 8 bases. Per the germline V gene, CDR1 is MNHEY and CDR2 is SVGAGI. There are 16 residues in the CDR3. Losses at the gene ends were 0 bases for V and 7 bases for J; bases not matched to a gene: 7. CDR3 DNA: TGTGCCAGCAGTTACTCGAGTCTTGGGACAGGCGGGGAGCTGTTTTTT. Its protein is CASSYSSLGTGGELFF.

This sequence joins TRBV5-1 and TRBJ1-2; 8 bases are shared with TRBD1. Germline assignment: CDR1 SGHRS and CDR2 YFSETQ. With V trimmed by 0 bases and J by 5 bases, 6 bases remained unmatched. The CDR3 length is 15 residues. CDR3 sequence (DNA): TGCGCCAGCAGCTTGGGGACAGGGCCTGGGTATGGCTACACCTTC. As protein: CASSLGTGPGYGYTF.

In its sample, this clone was seen once. The chain recombines TRBV6-5 with TRBJ1-6; D is ambiguous. Germline V lookup: CDR1 MNHEY, CDR2 SVGAGI. The CDR3 has 14 residues. V was cut by 7 bases and J by 0 bases, with 7 bases left in between. This CDR3 is CASNGNSYNSPLHF. CDR3 bases: TGTGCCAGCAACGGGAACTCCTATAATTCACCCCTCCACTTT.

This clone was recorded once. This sequence joins TRBV3-1 (or the pseudogene TRBV3-2) and TRBJ2-1, with 8 bases lining up with TRBD2. This CDR3 is built from 14 residues. The germline gives CDR1 LGHDT, CDR2 YNNKEL (reference sequence). V lost 4 bases and J lost 8; bases outside the gene matches: 7. CDR3 in amino acids: CASSRSLAGHEQFF. CDR3 DNA sequence: TGTGCCAGCAGCCGGTCCTTAGCGGGGCATGAGCAGTTCTTC.

The gene calls are TRBV19 and TRBJ1-5, with D unresolved. The V gene lost 8 bases and the J gene lost 4 bases, with 18 bases spanning the gap. Germline V gene sequence: CDR1 LNHDA, CDR2 SQIVND (reference sequence). CDR3 length: 15 amino acids. CDR3 sequence: CASRRRAGGNQPQHF. In nucleotides, the CDR3 is TGTGCCAGTCGAAGGAGGGCCGGAGGTAATCAGCCCCAGCATTTT.

The chain combines TRBV27 with TRBJ2-1, with 7 bases matching TRBD2. Per the germline V gene, CDR1 is MNHEY and CDR2 is SMNVEV (reference sequence). CDR3 length: 14 residues. The J segment lost 7 bases and the V segment lost 4 bases, leaving 7 bases of the junction unmatched. This chain's CDR3 is CASSSVGGPNEQFF. The CDR3 DNA reads as TGTGCCAGCAGTTCCGTGGGAGGGCCGAATGAGCAGTTCTTC.

The J gene is TRBJ1-1, the V gene TRBV19, with TRBD1 matching over 9 bases. Germline values: CDR1 LNHDA, CDR2 SQIVND (reference sequence). This CDR3 is built from 12 residues. The V gene end was trimmed by 8 bases and the J gene end by 5 bases; junction bases not matched to a gene: 3. Written as DNA, the CDR3 is TGTGCCAGTCGAGGGACAGGGACTGAAGCTTTCTTT. Encoded protein: CASRGTGTEAFF. Full variable domain (remainder filled in from reference TRBV19 and TRBJ1-1): DGGITQSPKYLFRKEGQNVTLSCEQNLNHDAMYWYRQDPGQGLRLIYYSQIVNDFQKGDIAEGYSVSREKKESFPLTVTSAQKNPTAFYLCASRGTGTEAFFGQGTRLTVV.

The chain links TRBV30 to TRBJ2-7; no firm D call. CDR1 is GTSNPN and CDR2 is SVGIG in the germline V gene (reference sequence). Trimming removed 3 bases at V and 5 bases at J, with 8 bases between. The CDR3 is 11 residues long. The CDR3 DNA reads TGTGCCTGGAGACGGGTCAACGAGCAGTACTTC. It codes for CAWRRVNEQYF.

This clone has only one observation. Here the CDR3 DNA reads TGTGCCAGCAGCCAAGATTTCGAGATAGCCTACACAGATACGCAGTATTTT. Protein sequence: CASSQDFEIAYTDTQYF. The chain has TRBV3-1 (or the pseudogene TRBV3-2) and TRBJ2-3, with no clear D. Germline V gives CDR1 LGHDT, CDR2 YNNKEL (reference sequence). V lost 0 bases and J lost 2, with 15 bases in between. The CDR3 has 17 residues.

The chain employs TRBV28 and TRBJ2-5, with TRBD1 matching over 9 bases. Germline CDR1 is MDHEN and CDR2 is SYDVKM. Trimming took 2 bases from V and 5 from J; bases not matched to a gene: 12. The CDR3 is 17 amino acids. The DNA for the CDR3 is TGTGCCAGCAGTTTAGTGAGACAGGGGGGTCTTGGGGAGACCCAGTACTTC. It yields the protein CASSLVRQGGLGETQYF.

The chain recombines TRBV27 with TRBJ2-1; perhaps TRBD1 as D (8 bases). V was pared by 6 bases and J by 8 bases, with 23 bases between. The CDR3 extends over 16 amino acids. Germline V gene sequence: CDR1 MNHEY, CDR2 SMNVEV (reference sequence). CDR3 sequence (DNA): TGTGCCAGCAGATCGGAGGGGGGGACAGGACTCTATGAGCAGTTCTTC. Translated: CASRSEGGTGLYEQFF.

The chain combines TRBV4-2 with TRBJ2-2; D unclear. The V gene's germline CDR1 is LGHNA and CDR2 YNFKEQ. V was clipped by 1 base and J by 1 base, with 13 bases between them. This CDR3 contains 17 residues. In DNA, the CDR3 is TGTGCCAGCAGCCAAGCGGTCTTAACTGGGAACACCGGGGAGCTGTTTTTT. Translation: CASSQAVLTGNTGELFF.

The chain is built from TRBV11-2 and TRBJ2-1, with 10 bases matching TRBD2. The CDR3 spans 15 residues. The junction had 0 bases not matched to a gene; V was cut back by 0 bases and J by 4 bases. From germline, CDR1 is SGHAT and CDR2 FQNNGV. CDR3 sequence (DNA): TGTGCCAGCAGCTTAGAGGGACTAGCGTACAATGAGCAGTTCTTC. Its protein product is CASSLEGLAYNEQFF.

This clone was counted once. The chain employs TRBV29-1 and TRBJ1-2, with 7 bases lining up with TRBD1. After removal of 1 base from V and 7 bases from J, the junction contained 6 bases not matched to a gene. Germline V gene data show CDR1 as SQVTM and CDR2 as ANQGSEA. The length of the CDR3 is 13 residues. Here the CDR3 reads CSVEVGAGGGYTF. The CDR3 DNA sequence: TGCAGCGTTGAAGTGGGGGCAGGGGGTGGCTACACCTTC.

The genes are TRBV6-1 and TRBJ1-1; D might be TRBD1 (5 bases). Trimming took 2 bases from V and 4 from J, leaving 14 bases between them. This CDR3 has 15 residues. Germline values: CDR1 MNHNS, CDR2 SASEGT. Here the CDR3 reads CASSESGATGTEAFF. CDR3 nucleotide sequence: TGTGCCAGCAGTGAAAGCGGGGCCACTGGCACTGAAGCTTTCTTT.